These 10 T cell receptor beta chains were all obtained from the same sample, sequenced in a study of blood T cells in healthy people across ages (dated by TCRdb to about 2015). Library preparation used 5' RACE. These reads were obtained on an Illumina HiSeq 2500. A second PCR of about 6 to 12 cycles was performed with a sample-barcoded 5' primer and a J-beta primer mix. TCRdb's own reprocessing of the public reads used fastp at Q25 and MiXCR and kept productive beta chains. Each CDR3 protein appears once, grouped with its most common genes and DNA. The sample includes fewer than 700,000 distinct CDR3 sequences, with less than 60% observed a single time. The top ten hold approximately 25% of the sample. The sequencing input was blood. These receptors all come from an elderly man in good health.

This clonotype was detected only a few times. The chain couples TRBV29-1 to TRBJ2-3, with TRBD2 matching over 9 bases. CDR3 length equals 15 residues. CDR1 and CDR2 from the germline V gene are SQVTM and ANQGSEA. J gave up 0 bases and V 6 bases, and 7 bases lay outside the gene matches. This chain's CDR3 is CSVREGGGSTDTQYF. CDR3 DNA: TGCAGCGTGCGGGAGGGAGGTGGGAGCACAGATACGCAGTATTTT.

This clonotype was detected only once. The chain is built from TRBV3-1 and TRBJ2-4; 7 bases are a match to TRBD1. TRBJ2-7 explains the end of the DNA better; the J call may be wrong. CDR1 LGHDT and CDR2 YNNKEL come from the germline V gene (reference sequence). The CDR3 spans 12 residues. This CDR3 reads CASSRGTAEQYF. The CDR3, as DNA: TGTGCCAGCAGCCGGGGGACAGCCGAGCAGTACTTC.

The chain combines TRBV20-1 with TRBJ2-7, with a weak D call TRBD2 (6 bases). The better agreement between TRBJ2-5 and the DNA end casts doubt on the J call. This CDR3 is 13 amino acids long. Germline values: CDR1 DFQATT, CDR2 SNEGSKA (reference sequence). CDR3 sequence reads: CSARRLVMETQYF. As DNA, the CDR3 is TGCAGTGCTAGAAGACTAGTCATGGAGACCCAGTACTTC.

This clonotype was recorded a few times. The chain carries TRBV4-3 and TRBJ2-5; TRBD1 or TRBD2 may be the D gene (5 bases each). The assigned J gene may be wrong: the sequence end matches TRBJ2-7 better. CDR3 length equals 14 residues. Germline values: CDR1 LGHNA, CDR2 YSLEER. CDR3 bases: TGCGCCGGGGTCGGGACCGACAGAAAGAACGAGCAGTACTTC. This sequence encodes CAGVGTDRKNEQYF.

This rearrangement joins TRBV5-1 to TRBJ2-3; 15 bases are a match to TRBD2. V lost 5 bases and J lost 1; bases outside the gene matches: 8. The germline gives CDR1 SGHRS, CDR2 YFSETQ. The CDR3 totals 18 residues. In nucleotides, the CDR3 is TGCGCCAGCAGGATAGGGACTAGCGGGGGGCTACGCACAGATACGCAGTATTTT. The encoded protein is CASRIGTSGGLRTDTQYF.

The chain employs TRBV24-1 and TRBJ2-5, with 7 bases fitting TRBD1. The CDR3 loop spans 17 amino acids. Germline lookup yields CDR1 KGHDR and CDR2 SFDVKD. With V trimmed by 3 bases and J by 6 bases, 15 bases remained unmatched. DNA of the CDR3: TGTGCCACCAGTGATCCCCTCCCAGAGACAGGGCCTCAGACCCAGTACTTC. This codes for CATSDPLPETGPQTQYF.

This clonotype was observed a handful of times. The chain is built from TRBV7-8 and TRBJ2-1, with D maybe TRBD2 (5 bases). CDR3 length: 14 residues. V lost 3 bases and J 8 bases, leaving 14 bases between the germline ends. CDR1 SGHVS and CDR2 FQNEAQ come from the germline V gene. The CDR3 protein is CASSLRGLVDEQFF. The CDR3, as DNA: TGTGCCAGCAGCTTGAGAGGGTTAGTGGATGAGCAGTTCTTC. The complete variable domain, with remaining parts taken from reference TRBV7-8 and TRBJ2-1, reads GAGVSQSPRYKVAKRGQDVALRCDPISGHVSLFWYQQALGQGPEFLTYFQNEAQLDKSGLPSDRFFAERPEGSVSTLKIQRTQQEDSAVYLCASSLRGLVDEQFFGPGTRLTVL.

This clonotype was seen more than once but under ten times. V and J are TRBV15 and TRBJ1-2, with a weak D call TRBD1 (6 bases). The CDR3 is made up of 14 amino acids. The V end lost 1 base, the J end lost 7 bases, and 13 bases lay between the germline ends. Germline lookup yields CDR1 LNHNV and CDR2 YYDKDF (reference sequence). CDR3 in DNA: TGTGCCACCAGCAGAGGGGACACCGAAGCTGGCTACACCTTC. It translates to CATSRGDTEAGYTF.

This clonotype was seen many times. The chain has TRBV6-6 and TRBJ1-5, with TRBD1 as a possible D gene (5 bases). Trimming removed 7 bases from V and 4 bases from J, with 17 bases in between. The CDR3 spans 15 residues. The germline gives CDR1 MNHNY, CDR2 SVGAGI (reference sequence). The CDR3 reads CASTPQRTPNQPQHF. CDR3 DNA sequence: TGTGCCAGCACGCCTCAAAGGACACCGAATCAGCCCCAGCATTTT.

Ten or more counts support this clonotype. J is TRBJ2-3 and V is TRBV6-5; 8 nucleotides align to TRBD2. Per the germline V gene, CDR1 is MNHEY and CDR2 is SVGAGI. V lost 1 base, J lost 1 base, and 4 bases stayed unmatched. This CDR3 comprises 16 residues. The CDR3 DNA sequence: TGTGCCAGCAGTTACTTTGCGGGAGGAGGCACAGATACGCAGTATTTT. Translated, it gives CASSYFAGGGTDTQYF.